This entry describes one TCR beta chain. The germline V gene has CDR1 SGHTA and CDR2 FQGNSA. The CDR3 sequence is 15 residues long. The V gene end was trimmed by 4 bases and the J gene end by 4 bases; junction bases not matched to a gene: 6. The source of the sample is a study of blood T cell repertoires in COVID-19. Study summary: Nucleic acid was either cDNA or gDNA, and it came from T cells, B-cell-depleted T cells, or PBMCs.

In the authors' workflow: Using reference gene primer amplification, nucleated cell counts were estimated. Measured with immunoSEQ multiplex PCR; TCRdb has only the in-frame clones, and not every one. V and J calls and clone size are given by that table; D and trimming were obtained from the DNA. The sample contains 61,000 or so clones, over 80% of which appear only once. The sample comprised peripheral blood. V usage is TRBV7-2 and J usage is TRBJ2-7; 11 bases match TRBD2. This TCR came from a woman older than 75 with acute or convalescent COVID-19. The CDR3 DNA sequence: TGTGCCAGCAGCTATTCAAGGACTAGCGGGTACGAGCAGTACTTC. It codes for CASSYSRTSGYEQYF.